The following is a T cell receptor beta chain sequence with its context. Time point noted: after neoadjuvant nivolumab, at surgical resection. Clones were read by immunoSEQ multiplex PCR, and TCRdb kept only the in-frame ones, dropping some. The table has about 14,000 clones, about three quarters seen once. This record belongs to a study of neoadjuvant anti-PD-1 for oral cavity cancer. Study details: Non-progressing patients received a fourth nivolumab dose near day 43, then surgery on days 50-56.

The source is a person aged 35-79 years with oral cavity squamous cell carcinoma. Material: PBMCs, obtained after nivolumab (anti-PD-1) treatment.

The CDR3 DNA is TGCGCCAGCAGCTTAAAGGTTGGCGGAGGGGGCACTGAAGCTTTCTTT. Translation gives CASSLKVGGGGTEAFF. This chain links TRBV5-1 with TRBJ1-1; possibly TRBD1 for D (6 bases). CDR3 length: 16 residues. Trimming left V 2 bases short and J 4 bases short, with 18 bases between. Looked up from germline, CDR1 is SGHRS and CDR2 is YFSETQ.